The clone carrying this TCR beta chain was picked up a small number of times. Its antigen is not known. The TCRbeta library was prepared with unique molecular identifiers. TCRdb reprocessed the PCR reads via MiXCR and lists one record per CDR3 protein. The sample records 98,000 or so distinct CDR3 sequences, around 6.4% being singletons. The sample comes from a study of T-cell reconstitution after alpha-beta-depleted transplantation in children. V was pared by 0 bases and J by 4 bases, with 3 bases of the junction left unmatched. This CDR3 contains 15 residues. Germline values: CDR1 LGHNA, CDR2 YSLEER. Study outcomes and limitations: Recipient T cells and thymic progenitors that survived were the source of the high TCRbeta diversity seen at day 60 in some patients. Approximately two months post-transplant, alpha-beta T cells reportedly originated from several hundred expanded graft clones. When one year had passed after transplant, most T-cell counts and diversity came from newly produced T cells.

Sequenced material: PBMCs, mostly from graft donor cells, taken 360 days after TCRalphabeta/CD19-depleted stem cell transplant. The source is a male patient between 2 and 15 years old who had a stem cell transplant for acute lymphoblastic leukemia, so the T cells may come from the graft donor. This chain joins TRBV4-3 and TRBJ2-4; TRBD1 aligns across 7 bases. CDR3 nucleotide sequence: TGCGCCAGCAGCCAAGATCGGGGACAGAAAAACATTCAGTACTTC. Protein product: CASSQDRGQKNIQYF.